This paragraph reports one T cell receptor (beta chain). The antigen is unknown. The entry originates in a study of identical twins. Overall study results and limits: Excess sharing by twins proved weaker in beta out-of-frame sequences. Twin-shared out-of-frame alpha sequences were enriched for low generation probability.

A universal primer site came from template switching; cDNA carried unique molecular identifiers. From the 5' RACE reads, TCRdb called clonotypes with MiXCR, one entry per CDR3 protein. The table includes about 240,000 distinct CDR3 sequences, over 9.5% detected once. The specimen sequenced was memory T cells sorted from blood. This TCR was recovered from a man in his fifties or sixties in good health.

The CDR3 protein is CASRPLASAYEQYF. The CDR3 coding sequence is TGTGCCAGCAGACCTCTAGCGTCGGCCTACGAGCAGTACTTC. This sequence joins TRBV6-2 or TRBV6-3 and TRBJ2-7; weak D call: TRBD2 (6 bases). The CDR3 is 14 residues long. The germline V gene encodes CDR1 MNHEY and CDR2 SVGEGT. Trimming left V 6 bases short and J 2 bases short, with 14 bases between.